This TCR beta chain derives from a study of shared clonotypes between healthy human individuals. General observations from the study: Clonotype sharing among donors was expected to depend on sequencing depth.

Profiled with immunoSEQ multiplex PCR; TCRdb holds only in-frame clones, not every one. In the table there are about 2.4 million clones, 93% of which are singletons. Trimming removed 6 bases from V and 3 bases from J; junction bases left unmatched: 7. Germline V CDR1 and CDR2: MNHNS, SASEGT. The CDR3 has 14 amino acids. Within Nashville, Tennessee resided all donors, each a Caucasian adult. About this clone: The antigen is not known.

The rearrangement links TRBV6-1 to TRBJ2-7; TRBD1 agrees at 8 bases. Sequencing was carried out using naive CD4+ T cells from PBMCs. Subset denoted: CD45RA+ positively selected. This clonotype was obtained from a man between 18 and 29 years old in good health. Some clones in this sample may be carry-over from other donors' samples. The DNA for the CDR3 is TGTGCCAGCAGAGACAGGGGATCGGGCTACGAGCAGTACTTC. This encodes CASRDRGSGYEQYF.